This note documents a single T cell receptor beta chain sequence. The antigen it binds to is not known. No much larger clonotype is one base removed from it; base qualities were not supplied. This sample stems from a study of blood T cell repertoires in COVID-19 (dated by TCRdb to the early 2020s). About the investigation overall: Samples covering the acute and convalescent phases of COVID-19 were provided by collaborators in the United States, Italy and Spain. The material from the prospective study consisted of cDNA or gDNA derived from T cells, B-cell-depleted T cells, or PBMCs. The dataset comprised deeply sampled blood TCRbeta repertoires from subjects exposed to, actively infected with, or recovered from COVID-19. A freely available public database, intended as a resource for researchers studying the immune response to SARS-CoV-2, is where the repertoires were released. Samples came from the ongoing ImmuneRACE study (first 160 participants) plus 1,254 subjects from 6 global collaborators. The sample metadata nearly always contained a de-identified subject ID, COVID-19 status, age in years and sex. Where HLA class I and class II types were available, the types were taken from metadata supplied by the sample provider, not from assay-based typing. The paper as a whole reports these results and caveats: How much clinical and demographic metadata was included differed by source and by participant, and the metadata was provided uncurated.

The collaborating institutions used their own protocols to collect whole blood in K2EDTA tubes. For TCRbeta analysis, collaborators shipped samples in one of three forms: frozen whole blood, isolated PBMCs, or DNA extracted from either of those sample types. V drops 4 bases and J drops 4 bases, leaving 17 bases in between. From the germline V gene (reference sequence), CDR1 is SGHNT and CDR2 is YYREEE. Counted from cysteine to phenylalanine, this CDR3 has 15 amino acids. Only CDR3 DNA remains: 45 bases, in frame from the first base. TCRbeta CDR3 regions were amplified from genomic DNA using the immunoSEQ Assay, a bias-controlled multiplex PCR. On the authors' methods: The number of nucleated cells in each sample was estimated by amplification of reference gene primers within the assay. To quantify the absolute abundance of each unique TCRbeta CDR3 rearrangement, sequence reads were collapsed and filtered. For each sample, productive Simpson clonality was calculated as the square root of Simpson's diversity index across productive rearrangements. What TCRdb holds here is the immuneACCESS table cut down to in-frame rearrangements. Part of the clones is not present; checked against another copy, under half of the missing clones reflect an unresolved V gene, and the others are unexplained. For V, J and clone size, that table is used; D and trimming come from the DNA. For this sample there are about 78,000 clones; about 89% appear just once. The ten largest clones take up 4.5% to 6% of the sample.

The sequencing input was peripheral blood. This receptor was obtained from a man aged 45 to 65 with active or convalescent COVID-19. The chain employs TRBV5-4 and TRBJ1-2; the best D guess is TRBD1, with 5 bases matching. DNA sequence: TGTGCCAGCAGCCCGGGAGGGGTCGCTGGCTATGGCTACACCTTC. Translated, it gives CASSPGGVAGYGYTF.